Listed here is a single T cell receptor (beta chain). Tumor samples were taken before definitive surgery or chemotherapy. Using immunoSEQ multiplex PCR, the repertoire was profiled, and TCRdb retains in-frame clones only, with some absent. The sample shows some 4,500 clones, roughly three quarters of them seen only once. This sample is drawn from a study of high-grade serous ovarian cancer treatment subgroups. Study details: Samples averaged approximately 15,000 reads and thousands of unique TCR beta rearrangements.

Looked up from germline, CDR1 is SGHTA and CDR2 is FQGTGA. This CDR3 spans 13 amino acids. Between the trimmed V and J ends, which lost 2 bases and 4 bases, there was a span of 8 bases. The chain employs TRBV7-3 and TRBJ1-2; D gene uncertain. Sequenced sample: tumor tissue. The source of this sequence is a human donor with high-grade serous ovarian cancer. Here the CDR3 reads CASSLSAGYGYTF. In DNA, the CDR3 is TGTGCCAGCAGCTTATCGGCAGGCTATGGCTACACCTTC.